This TCR beta chain was identified during a study of blood T cell repertoires in COVID-19. About the research overall: Spain, Italy and the United States supplied samples that represented acute and convalescent COVID-19. In each case, the material was cDNA or gDNA derived from T cells, B-cell-depleted T cells, or PBMCs.

Germline lookup yields CDR1 SGHRS and CDR2 YFSETQ. The CDR3 spans 14 residues. V dropped 4 bases and J dropped 1 base, with 12 bases sitting between them. Authors' processing steps: Reference gene primer amplification in the assay estimated nucleated cell counts. Clones were sequenced by immunoSEQ multiplex PCR, and TCRdb holds only the in-frame ones, with some missing. V, J and clone size are taken as reported in that table, and D and trimming were inferred from the DNA itself. The table has 250,000 to 300,000 clones, approximately 85% seen once. In its sample, this clone was seen once. The sequence derives from a woman aged 70-85 years with acute or convalescent COVID-19. The sequenced sample was peripheral blood. This sequence joins TRBV5-1 and TRBJ2-7; perhaps TRBD1 as D (6 bases). CDR3 protein: CASSDLTGSYEQYF. Written as DNA, the CDR3 is TGCGCCAGCAGCGACCTCACAGGGTCCTACGAGCAGTACTTC. The variable domain in full, with the rest retrieved from reference TRBV5-1 and TRBJ2-7, is KAGVTQTPRYLIKTRGQQVTLSCSPISGHRSVSWYQQTPGQGLQFLFEYFSETQRNKGNFPGRFSGRQFSNSRSEMNVSTLELGDSALYLCASSDLTGSYEQYFGPGTRLTVT.